A selection of T cell receptor beta chains follows, all from one sample in a study of early T cells in non-severe SARS-CoV-2 infection. A single record per CDR3 protein comes from TCRdb applying MiXCR to the 5' RACE reads. The sample shows more than 80,000 distinct CDR3 sequences, roughly 15% of them seen only once. Sequencing was done on a sample of whole blood. All receptors come from an adult who was a healthcare worker with PCR-confirmed SARS-CoV-2 infection or an uninfected control (not recorded which). The conserved cysteine and the conserved F or W are not part of the CDR3 here. D genes are given only for firm matches. Clone size, where shown, is once, few, many, or a class for clones that have expanded.

abundance,v_gene,j_gene,d_gene,CDR3aa
many,TRBV28,TRBJ1-1,TRBD1,ASSTNRGTEAF
-,TRBV13,TRBJ1-1,TRBD1,ASSFGGQGAALAF
many,TRBV5-1,TRBJ2-1,-,ASSLGSSYNEQF
-,TRBV10-3,TRBJ1-5,TRBD1,AISEAGQGPGPQH
-,TRBV6-1,TRBJ2-7,-,ASGGQAGYEQY
many,TRBV3-1,TRBJ2-7,-,ASSQRGSYEQY
-,TRBV7-9,TRBJ2-7,-,ASSPRQGFDEQY
many,TRBV20-1,TRBJ1-1,-,SARVLQGPEVYGF
-,TRBV6-2/TRBV6-3,TRBJ2-7,-,ASSWGVRQY
many,TRBV18,TRBJ1-6,TRBD1,ASSRNLDRGNSPLH
few,TRBV5-1,TRBJ2-1,-,ASSSGQFSYNEQF
few,TRBV12-3/TRBV12-4,TRBJ2-3,TRBD1,ASSFRTGSTDTQY
few,TRBV18,TRBJ2-7,-,ASSTGMPYEQY
few,TRBV7-9,TRBJ1-4,TRBD1,VSSRGTGGAPKANEKLF